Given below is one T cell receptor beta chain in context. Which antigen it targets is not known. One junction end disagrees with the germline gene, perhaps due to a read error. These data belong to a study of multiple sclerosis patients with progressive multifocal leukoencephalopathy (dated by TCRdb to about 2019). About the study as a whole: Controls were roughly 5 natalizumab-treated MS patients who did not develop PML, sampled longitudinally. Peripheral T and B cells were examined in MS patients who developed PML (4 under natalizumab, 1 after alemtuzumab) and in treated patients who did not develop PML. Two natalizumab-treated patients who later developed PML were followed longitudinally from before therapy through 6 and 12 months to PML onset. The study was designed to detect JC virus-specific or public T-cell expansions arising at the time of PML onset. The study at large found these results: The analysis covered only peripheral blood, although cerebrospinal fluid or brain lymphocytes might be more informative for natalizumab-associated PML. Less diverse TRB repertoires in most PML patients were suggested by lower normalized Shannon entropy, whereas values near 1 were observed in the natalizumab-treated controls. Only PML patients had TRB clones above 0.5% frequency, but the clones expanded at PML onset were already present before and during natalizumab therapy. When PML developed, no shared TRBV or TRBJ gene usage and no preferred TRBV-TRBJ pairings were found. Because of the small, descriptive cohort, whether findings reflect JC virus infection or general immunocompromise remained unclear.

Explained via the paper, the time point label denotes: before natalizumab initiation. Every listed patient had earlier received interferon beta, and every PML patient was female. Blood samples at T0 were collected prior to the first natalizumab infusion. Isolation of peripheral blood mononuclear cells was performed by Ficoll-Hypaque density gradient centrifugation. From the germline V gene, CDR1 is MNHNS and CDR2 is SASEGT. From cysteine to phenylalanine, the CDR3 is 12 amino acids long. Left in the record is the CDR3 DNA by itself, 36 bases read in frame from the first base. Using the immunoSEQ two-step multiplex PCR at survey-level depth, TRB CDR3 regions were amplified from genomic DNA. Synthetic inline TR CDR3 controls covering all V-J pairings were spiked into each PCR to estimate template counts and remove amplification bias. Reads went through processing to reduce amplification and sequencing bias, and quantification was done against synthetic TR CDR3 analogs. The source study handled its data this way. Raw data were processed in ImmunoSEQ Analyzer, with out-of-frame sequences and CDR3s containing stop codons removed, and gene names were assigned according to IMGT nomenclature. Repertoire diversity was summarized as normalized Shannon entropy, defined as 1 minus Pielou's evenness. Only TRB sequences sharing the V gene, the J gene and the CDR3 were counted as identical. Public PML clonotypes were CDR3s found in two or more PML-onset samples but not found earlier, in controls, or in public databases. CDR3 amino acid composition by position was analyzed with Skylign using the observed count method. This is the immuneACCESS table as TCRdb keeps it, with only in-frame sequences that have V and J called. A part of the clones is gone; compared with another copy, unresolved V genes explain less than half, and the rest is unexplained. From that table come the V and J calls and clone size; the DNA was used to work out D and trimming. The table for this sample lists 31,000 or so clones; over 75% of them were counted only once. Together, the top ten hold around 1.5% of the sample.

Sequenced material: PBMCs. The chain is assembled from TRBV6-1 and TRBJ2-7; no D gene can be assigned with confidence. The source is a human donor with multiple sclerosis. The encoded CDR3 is CASSEGGRHTLF. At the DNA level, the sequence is TGTGCCAGCAGTGAGGGTGGGCGACACACCCTATTC.